This record looks at one T cell receptor beta chain sequence and its context. This sample is drawn from a study of cytomegalovirus exposure and HLA in healthy donors. From germline, CDR1 is KGHSH and CDR2 LQKENI. The CDR3 contains 14 residues. V shed 2 bases and J 4 bases; nucleotides not matched to a gene: 4. Researchers ran the PCR with 60 Vbeta and 13 Jbeta primers. Sequencing used immunoSEQ multiplex PCR; TCRdb keeps in-frame clones, though not all of them. The sample contains 100,000 or so clones, just under 80% of which appear only once. Sequences were obtained from PBMCs. This TCR derives from a male donor in good health and CMV-seronegative. This chain links TRBV18 with TRBJ2-7; 8 bases match TRBD1. CDR3 region: CASSPGTGGYEQYF. CDR3 nucleotides: TGTGCCAGCTCACCAGGGACAGGAGGGTACGAGCAGTACTTC.